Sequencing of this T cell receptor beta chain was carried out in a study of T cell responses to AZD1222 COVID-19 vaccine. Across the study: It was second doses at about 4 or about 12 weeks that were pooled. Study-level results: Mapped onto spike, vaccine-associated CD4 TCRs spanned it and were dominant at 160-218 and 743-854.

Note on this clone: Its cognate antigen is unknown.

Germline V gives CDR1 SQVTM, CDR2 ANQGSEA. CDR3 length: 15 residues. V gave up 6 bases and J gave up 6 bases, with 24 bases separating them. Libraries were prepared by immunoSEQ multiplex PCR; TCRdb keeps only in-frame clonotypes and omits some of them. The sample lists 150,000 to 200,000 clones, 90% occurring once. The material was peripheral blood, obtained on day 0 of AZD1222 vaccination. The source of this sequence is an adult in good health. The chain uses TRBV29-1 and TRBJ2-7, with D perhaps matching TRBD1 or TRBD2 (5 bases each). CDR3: CSVAGAATNFREQYF. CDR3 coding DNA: TGCAGCGTCGCCGGGGCCGCTACGAACTTTCGCGAGCAGTACTTC.